Presented here are 29 T cell receptor beta chains from one specimen sequenced in a study of blood T cell repertoires in COVID-19. Sequencing was performed with immunoSEQ multiplex PCR; in TCRdb, only in-frame clones are kept and a portion is missing. Among about 180,000 clones listed, approximately 83% were seen once. The sequenced sample was peripheral blood. These receptor sequences come from a human donor with active or convalescent COVID-19. The donor label of this sample is uncertain.

The V gene is TRBV6-5, the J gene TRBJ2-5, with D perhaps TRBD1 (6 bases). The V and J ends lost 5 bases and 2 bases respectively, with 9 bases between them. Germline CDR1 reads MNHEY; CDR2 reads SVGAGI. The CDR3 length is 13 residues. CDR3 loop: CASSSGQQETQYF. In DNA, the CDR3 is TGTGCCAGCAGTAGTGGACAGCAAGAGACCCAGTACTTC.

The V gene is TRBV29-1, the J gene TRBJ2-5; possible D gene TRBD1, 9 bases. CDR1 is SQVTM, CDR2 ANQGSEA, per germline. The CDR3 is 13 amino acids. V lost 7 bases and J 5 bases, leaving 17 bases between the germline ends. CDR3 bases: TGCAGCGCCAATAGCGGGACAGGGGAGACCCAGTACTTC. This encodes CSANSGTGETQYF.

The rearrangement joins TRBV6-6 to TRBJ2-7; 12 nucleotides align to TRBD2. This CDR3 is built from 14 residues. The germline gives CDR1 MNHNY, CDR2 SVGAGI (reference sequence). After removal of 7 bases from V and 6 bases from J, the junction contained 7 bases not matched to a gene. The CDR3 sequence: CASTPSGRALEQYF. CDR3 DNA sequence: TGTGCCAGCACCCCTAGCGGGAGGGCCCTCGAGCAGTACTTC.

In DNA form, the CDR3 reads TGTGCCAGCAGTCCGGACAGGCGGCGGCTAGCGGGAGAATTCGGGAATGAGCAGTTCTTC. It specifies CASSPDRRRLAGEFGNEQFF. The J gene is TRBJ2-1, the V gene TRBV27; TRBD2 matches 10 bases. The CDR3 totals 20 residues. Germline values: CDR1 MNHEY, CDR2 SMNVEV (reference sequence). Trimming at V came to 5 bases and at J to 7 bases, leaving 23 bases not matched to a gene.

This chain connects TRBV12-5 to TRBJ2-7; tentatively, D is TRBD2 (5 bases). The ends were cut back, 6 bases at V and 1 base at J, with 16 bases in the middle. The CDR3 sequence is 15 residues long. Germline loops: CDR1 LGHNT, CDR2 FRNRAP. The CDR3 sequence: CASGPQAGRSYEQYF. CDR3 in DNA: TGTGCTAGTGGGCCCCAGGCGGGTAGATCCTACGAGCAGTACTTC.

The V and J genes are TRBV5-1 and TRBJ2-5, with 11 bases lining up with TRBD2. Trimming removed 4 bases from V and 5 bases from J; junction bases left unmatched: 1. Germline-derived CDR1 and CDR2 are SGHRS and YFSETQ. CDR3 length: 13 residues. CDR3 DNA: TGCGCCAGCAGCCCTAGCGGGGGGGAGACCCAGTACTTC. Translation: CASSPSGGETQYF.

The chain carries TRBV10-3 and TRBJ1-6, with 8 bases matching TRBD1. V lost 7 bases and J lost 6; bases outside the gene matches: 8. This CDR3 is built from 15 residues. CDR1 is ENHRY and CDR2 is SYGVKD in the germline V gene. CDR3 amino acids: CAIKSEGQANSPLHF. CDR3 bases: TGTGCCATCAAGTCGGAGGGACAGGCTAATTCACCCCTCCACTTT.

This clone was seen just once. The chain recombines TRBV7-3 with TRBJ1-1; 7 bases line up with TRBD1. Germline V gene data show CDR1 as SGHTA and CDR2 as FQGTGA. The junction had 2 bases not matched to a gene; V was cut back by 3 bases and J by 1 base. The CDR3 extends over 14 amino acids. The CDR3 DNA sequence: TGTGCCAGCAGCTTCGACAGGGCGAACACTGAAGCTTTCTTT. Translation: CASSFDRANTEAFF.

This clone was observed a handful of times. The chain uses TRBV7-9 and TRBJ1-6; no clear D. Per the germline V gene, CDR1 is SEHNR and CDR2 is FQNEAQ (reference sequence). This CDR3 contains 13 residues. V gave up 2 bases and J gave up 13 bases, with 12 bases separating them. CDR3 nucleotides: TGTGCCAGCAGCTTAAGCAGCCAAGCGCCCCTCCACTTT. This sequence encodes CASSLSSQAPLHF.

The chain uses TRBV15 and TRBJ1-5; maybe TRBD1 (6 bases). The CDR3 consists of 14 residues. The germline V and J ends were trimmed by 8 bases and 2 bases, with 13 bases remaining between them. CDR1 and CDR2 from the germline V gene are LNHNV and YYDKDF (reference sequence). CDR3 coding DNA: TGTGCCACCGGTGGGGGCTATGGCAATCAGCCCCAGCATTTT. It codes for CATGGGYGNQPQHF.

This chain uses TRBV5-5 with TRBJ2-3; the match to TRBD2 covers 12 bases. Trimming took 0 bases from V and 4 from J; bases not matched to a gene: 6. Per germline, CDR1 SGHKS and CDR2 YYEKEE (reference sequence). The CDR3 sequence is 17 residues long. CDR3 coding DNA: TGTGCCAGCAGCTTGGACCCACTAGCGGGAGGTGCAGATACGCAGTATTTT. It yields the protein CASSLDPLAGGADTQYF.

This chain uses TRBV7-2 with TRBJ2-1; TRBD2 matches at 11 bases. CDR1 and CDR2 from the germline V gene are SGHTA and FQGNSA. CDR3 length equals 16 residues. V gave up 5 bases and J gave up 5 bases; unmatched junction bases: 8. The CDR3 protein is CASSPRTSGQHNEQFF. For the CDR3, the DNA is TGTGCCAGCAGCCCCCGGACTAGCGGGCAACACAATGAGCAGTTCTTC.

This chain joins TRBV7-9 and TRBJ2-1; no reliable D call. The CDR3 extends over 14 amino acids. Trimming stripped 3 bases from V and 7 bases from J, with 13 bases between. Germline loops: CDR1 SEHNR, CDR2 FQNEAQ (reference sequence). CDR3 in amino acids: CASSFTASKNEQFF. CDR3 DNA: TGTGCCAGCAGCTTTACAGCCTCGAAGAATGAGCAGTTCTTC.

The chain has TRBV28 and TRBJ2-7; the D gene is possibly TRBD2 (5 bases). Germline lookup yields CDR1 MDHEN and CDR2 SYDVKM. The CDR3 contains 14 residues. V lost 6 bases and J 4 bases, leaving 16 bases between the germline ends. CDR3 region: CASSLMGRGYEQYF. For the CDR3, the DNA is TGTGCCAGCAGCCTTATGGGTCGGGGATACGAGCAGTACTTC.

The table lists this clone with a few counts. This CDR3 is also generated by other DNA sequences in the sample. The J gene is TRBJ1-4, the V gene TRBV6-1; 7 bases line up with TRBD1. CDR1 is MNHNS and CDR2 is SASEGT in the germline V gene. Trimming cost V 4 bases and J 7 bases; bases outside gene matches: 12. The CDR3 consists of 16 residues. As DNA, the CDR3 is TGTGCCAGCAGTGTTGAGGGGGCGATAGCAAGTGAAAAACTGTTTTTT. As protein: CASSVEGAIASEKLFF.

The chain recombines TRBV6-6 with TRBJ2-7, with TRBD1 matching 7 bases. The V and J ends lost 5 bases and 3 bases, in that order; junction bases with no gene match: 4. CDR1 is MNHNY and CDR2 is SVGAGI in the germline V gene (reference sequence). This CDR3 comprises 13 residues. CDR3 DNA: TGTGCCAGCAGTACTCGGGACAGCTACGAGCAGTACTTC. It codes for CASSTRDSYEQYF.

The chain uses TRBV19 and TRBJ2-1; D gene unclear. CDR1 and CDR2 (germline): LNHDA, SQIVND (reference sequence). This CDR3 has 12 amino acids. Trimming took off 3 bases at V and 8 bases at J, with 8 bases between the two ends. The CDR3 bases are TGTGCCAGTAGTATTGTGAGGCATGAGCAGTTCTTC. This sequence encodes CASSIVRHEQFF.

The V call is TRBV3-1 (or the pseudogene TRBV3-2), the J call TRBJ1-1; D is perhaps TRBD1 (6 bases). V was cut by 2 bases and J by 3 bases, with 16 bases left in between. The CDR3 is 16 amino acids. Germline loops: CDR1 LGHDT, CDR2 YNNKEL (reference sequence). This chain's CDR3 is CASSQPSGTRYTEAFF. The CDR3 DNA reads TGTGCCAGCAGCCAACCATCCGGGACAAGGTACACTGAAGCTTTCTTT.

Only one count was recorded for this clone. V and J are TRBV9 and TRBJ2-3, with 7 nucleotides matching TRBD2. After removal of 4 bases from V and 2 bases from J, the junction contained 13 bases not matched to a gene. Germline V lookup: CDR1 SGDLS, CDR2 YYNGEE. The CDR3 extends over 17 amino acids. CDR3 nucleotide sequence: TGTGCCAGCAGCCGGCTCAGCAGCGGGGTAGTCACAGATACGCAGTATTTT. It specifies CASSRLSSGVVTDTQYF.

This chain uses TRBV16 with TRBJ2-7, with TRBD2 matching over 15 bases. The CDR3 is made up of 17 amino acids. Trimming at V came to 4 bases and at J to 7 bases, leaving 11 bases not matched to a gene. Germline CDR1 KGHSY, CDR2 FQNENV. The CDR3 protein is CASSLRTSGRALLEQYF. CDR3 in DNA: TGTGCCAGCAGCCTTAGGACTAGCGGGAGGGCCTTGCTTGAGCAGTACTTC.

This clone came up once. The CDR3 spells CSVEVTGDPNYGYTF. The CDR3 nucleotides read TGCAGCGTTGAAGTTACGGGGGACCCTAACTATGGCTACACCTTC. This sequence joins TRBV29-1 and TRBJ1-2, with D possibly TRBD1 on 5 matching bases. Trimming shortened V by 1 base and J by 0 bases, and 12 bases separated the two germline ends. The CDR3 contains 15 residues. Germline values: CDR1 SQVTM, CDR2 ANQGSEA.

In its sample, this clone was seen once. The chain is built from TRBV3-1 (or the pseudogene TRBV3-2) and TRBJ2-3; 12 bases align to TRBD2. V shed 3 bases, J shed 5 bases, and the junction held 9 bases outside the gene matches. This CDR3 comprises 17 residues. CDR1 and CDR2 (germline): LGHDT, YNNKEL (reference sequence). CDR3 loop: CASSHMGLAGPEDTQYF. The CDR3 coding sequence is TGTGCCAGCAGCCACATGGGACTAGCGGGCCCCGAAGATACGCAGTATTTT.

The CDR3 sequence is CASGRQKSGEQYF. For the CDR3, the DNA is TGTGCCAGCGGGCGACAGAAGTCGGGCGAGCAGTACTTC. V usage is TRBV12-3 or TRBV12-4 and J usage is TRBJ2-7, with D perhaps TRBD1 (5 bases). The CDR3 runs 13 residues. Trimming stripped 8 bases from V and 6 bases from J, with 17 bases between.

The chain combines TRBV7-2 with TRBJ1-2, with D perhaps TRBD1 (5 bases). V was clipped by 6 bases and J by 1 base, with 21 bases between them. Germline V gene data show CDR1 as SGHTA and CDR2 as FQGNSA. The length of the CDR3 is 17 residues. The CDR3 spells CASSLGPPRGINYGYTF. DNA of the CDR3: TGTGCCAGCAGTCTTGGCCCCCCCCGGGGGATTAACTATGGCTACACCTTC. The full variable domain, its missing parts supplied by reference TRBV7-2 and TRBJ1-2, is GAGVSQSPSNKVTEKGKDVELRCDPISGHTALYWYRQSLGQGLEFLIYFQGNSAPDKSGLPSDRFSAERTGGSVSTLTIQRTQQEDSAVYLCASSLGPPRGINYGYTFGSGTRLTVV.

This clone was observed a single time. The chain employs TRBV30 and TRBJ2-7; 7 positions match TRBD1. The CDR3 length is 13 residues. V shed 5 bases, J shed 0 bases, and the junction held 4 bases outside the gene matches. Germline values: CDR1 GTSNPN, CDR2 SVGIG (reference sequence). The CDR3 sequence: CAWQGQFSYEQYF. CDR3 in DNA: TGTGCCTGGCAGGGACAGTTCTCCTACGAGCAGTACTTC.

In DNA form, the CDR3 reads TGTGCCAGCACCCGGCACAGCGGGGTCTATAGCAATCAGCCCCAGCATTTT. Translating gives CASTRHSGVYSNQPQHF. The rearrangement uses TRBV5-5 and TRBJ1-5; D is undetermined. Germline CDR1 is SGHKS and CDR2 is YYEKEE (reference sequence). The CDR3 has 17 amino acids. V was cut by 6 bases and J by 0 bases, with 19 bases left in between.

Written as DNA, the CDR3 is TGTGCCAGCAGTTACCAGCGCCCCCACACGGGCTACGAGCAGTACTTC. Its translation: CASSYQRPHTGYEQYF. The rearrangement uses TRBV6-5 and TRBJ2-7; D not certain. This CDR3 contains 16 residues. The germline V gene has CDR1 MNHEY and CDR2 SVGAGI. Deletions cut 2 bases from V and 3 bases from J, with 17 bases between.

The chain carries TRBV15 and TRBJ1-1, with 7 positions matching TRBD1. Germline V gene data show CDR1 as LNHNV and CDR2 as YYDKDF (reference sequence). The CDR3 loop spans 14 amino acids. With 1 base clipped from V and 8 bases from J, the junction kept 7 bases outside the gene matches. In DNA form, the CDR3 reads TGTGCCACCAGCAGAGGTTCCAGGGGGGCCGAAGCTTTCTTT. Protein sequence: CATSRGSRGAEAFF.

This clone was observed once. The chain carries TRBV6-5 and TRBJ2-7; a weak D match, TRBD1 (5 bases). This CDR3 spans 15 amino acids. From germline, CDR1 is MNHEY and CDR2 SVGAGI. The V end was cut by 0 bases, the J end by 2 bases, with 11 bases between. CDR3 protein: CASSYSIQGTYEQYF. The DNA for the CDR3 is TGTGCCAGCAGTTACTCGATCCAGGGAACCTACGAGCAGTACTTC.